The 15 T cell receptor beta chains presented below share a single source sample, sequenced in a study of shared clonotypes between healthy human individuals. TCRdb keeps only in-frame clones here, not all; method: immunoSEQ multiplex PCR. In the table there are approximately 180,000 clones, 85% to 95% of which are singletons. Sequenced: naive CD4+ T cells sorted from blood. Subset noted: CD45RA+ positively selected. The receptors were sampled from a woman aged 25 to 39 in good health.

The chain is built from TRBV2 and TRBJ1-1, with TRBD1 matching 9 bases. V shed 5 bases, J shed 5 bases, and the junction held 3 bases outside the gene matches. Germline V gene sequence: CDR1 SNHLY, CDR2 FYNNEI. The CDR3 is 13 amino acids. The CDR3 region is CASSRQGGTEAFF. CDR3 nucleotides: TGTGCCAGCAGTCGACAGGGGGGAACTGAAGCTTTCTTT.

This clone was detected only once. The rearrangement links TRBV4-1 to TRBJ2-1; 9 nucleotides match TRBD2. The V and J ends lost 6 bases and 4 bases, in that order; junction bases with no gene match: 7. Germline V gene sequence: CDR1 MGHRA, CDR2 YSYEKL. The CDR3 loop spans 15 amino acids. The CDR3 bases are TGCGCCAGCAGTCTACTAGCGGGTTTTTACAATGAGCAGTTCTTC. It encodes CASSLLAGFYNEQFF.

V usage is TRBV27 and J usage is TRBJ1-5; 12 positions agree with TRBD1. V gave up 8 bases and J gave up 0 bases; unmatched junction bases: 20. Germline CDR1 is MNHEY and CDR2 is SMNVEV (reference sequence). This CDR3 has 21 residues. This CDR3 is CASCRVMGTGGLYYSNQPQHF. CDR3 in DNA: TGTGCCAGCTGTAGGGTGATGGGGACAGGGGGCCTGTATTATAGCAATCAGCCCCAGCATTTT.

The V call is TRBV6-1, the J call TRBJ2-7, with 7 bases lining up with TRBD1. CDR1 and CDR2 from the germline V gene are MNHNS and SASEGT. With V trimmed by 5 bases and J by 4 bases, 8 bases remained unmatched. The CDR3 totals 14 residues. The CDR3 sequence is CASSNRDSPYEQYF. The CDR3, as DNA: TGTGCCAGCAGTAACCGGGACAGCCCTTACGAGCAGTACTTC.

This clone was picked up a small number of times. The rearrangement uses TRBV4-1 and TRBJ2-7, with D perhaps TRBD2 (6 bases). There are 14 residues in the CDR3. Germline CDR1 and CDR2: MGHRA and YSYEKL. The V end was cut by 4 bases, the J end by 3 bases, with 13 bases between. The CDR3 spells CASSRYGTFYEQYF. The CDR3, as DNA: TGCGCCAGCAGCCGATACGGGACTTTCTACGAGCAGTACTTC.

The chain combines TRBV19 with TRBJ2-5; D is unresolved. The DNA end is a closer match to TRBJ2-7, so the J assignment may be wrong. This CDR3 spans 13 amino acids. Per germline, CDR1 LNHDA and CDR2 SQIVND (reference sequence). CDR3 sequence: CASRPGSSYEQYF. The CDR3 DNA is TGTGCCAGTAGGCCGGGCAGCTCCTACGAGCAGTACTTC.

The CDR3 region is CASSDSSLTTQYF. CDR3 DNA sequence: TGTGCCAGCAGTGACTCTAGCCTGACGACGCAGTATTTT. V gene TRBV6-4 combines with J gene TRBJ2-3, with D uncertain. V shed 0 bases and J shed 9 bases, with 10 bases lying between them. The CDR3 contains 13 residues. Germline values: CDR1 MRHNA, CDR2 SNTAGT.

This chain connects TRBV6-1 to TRBJ1-5; 7 bases map to TRBD1. The CDR3 loop spans 14 amino acids. Germline values: CDR1 MNHNS, CDR2 SASEGT. J was trimmed by 0 bases and V by 7 bases; bases with no gene match: 3. In DNA form, the CDR3 reads TGTGCCAGCACCGGACAGGCTAGCAATCAGCCCCAGCATTTT. It is translated as CASTGQASNQPQHF.

The chain is built from TRBV5-1 and TRBJ2-7; 8 bases match TRBD1. The length of the CDR3 is 15 residues. Germline CDR1 reads SGHRS; CDR2 reads YFSETQ. The V segment lost 4 bases and the J segment 3 bases; nucleotides outside the gene matches: 9. CDR3 in amino acids: CASSPRQGPHYEQYF. The DNA of the CDR3 is TGCGCCAGCAGCCCCAGACAGGGGCCCCACTACGAGCAGTACTTC.

The chain employs TRBV13 and TRBJ2-5, with 9 bases that match TRBD1. The CDR3 is 15 amino acids. With V trimmed by 4 bases and J by 3 bases, 6 bases remained unmatched. Germline CDR1 reads PRHDT; CDR2 reads FYEKMQ (reference sequence). The CDR3 loop reads CASSSNRGLEETQYF. In nucleotides, the CDR3 is TGTGCCAGCAGCTCCAACAGGGGGCTAGAAGAGACCCAGTACTTC.

V and J are TRBV5-6 and TRBJ2-5; TRBD1 matches at 8 bases. Trimming cost V 4 bases and J 2 bases; bases outside gene matches: 10. This CDR3 has 16 amino acids. Germline V gene sequence: CDR1 SGHDT, CDR2 YYEEEE. For the CDR3, the DNA is TGTGCCAGCAGCCCGCTCCGGACAGGGTGGCAAGAGACCCAGTACTTC. This encodes CASSPLRTGWQETQYF.

This rearrangement joins TRBV7-8 to TRBJ2-7; maybe TRBD2 (5 bases). Looked up from germline, CDR1 is SGHVS and CDR2 is FQNEAQ. Trimming left V 5 bases short and J 7 bases short, with 15 bases between. There are 13 residues in the CDR3. The CDR3: CASSPDGVGEQYF. The CDR3 DNA sequence: TGTGCCAGCAGCCCGGACGGGGTGGGAGAGCAGTACTTC.

The table lists this clone with a count of one. The sample contains more than one DNA sequence encoding this CDR3. This chain joins TRBV19 and TRBJ2-1, with D uncertain. V dropped 3 bases and J dropped 2 bases, with 5 bases sitting between them. Germline assignment: CDR1 LNHDA and CDR2 SQIVND (reference sequence). The CDR3 sequence is 13 residues long. In DNA, the CDR3 is TGTGCCAGTAGTATCGGGCCCTACAATGAGCAGTTCTTC. Residues: CASSIGPYNEQFF.

This clone occurred once. The chain links TRBV7-2 to TRBJ1-3, with D uncertain. V lost 3 bases to trimming and J lost 0 bases, with 9 bases between them. The germline gives CDR1 SGHTA, CDR2 FQGNSA. The CDR3 covers 15 residues. CDR3 DNA sequence: TGTGCCAGCAGCTTCAGCTCTAACTCTGGAAACACCATATATTTT. Encoded protein: CASSFSSNSGNTIYF.

The chain has TRBV7-9 and TRBJ1-4, with 7 bases matching TRBD1. The CDR3 has 15 amino acids. Germline V gene data show CDR1 as SEHNR and CDR2 as FQNEAQ (reference sequence). The J segment lost 5 bases and the V segment lost 5 bases, leaving 8 bases of the junction unmatched. The CDR3 DNA reads TGTGCCAGCAGCCCGCGGGACAGTAGGAATGAAAAACTGTTTTTT. Encoded protein: CASSPRDSRNEKLFF.